The next 8 T cell receptor beta chains were all read from a single sample in a study of molecular identifiers for immune sequencing clone quantification. TCRdb redid the calling of the PCR reads with MiXCR, one entry per CDR3 protein. Here the sample spans thousands of distinct CDR3 sequences, about 15% being singletons. Sequencing was done on a sample of naive CD8+ T cells from blood, with Jurkat cell RNA spiked in. Subset indicated: FACS-sorted CD8+CD4-CCR7+CD45RA+ naive T cells. The receptors derive from a human donor in good health. Some libraries in this study had Jurkat cell RNA spiked in.

This clonotype is labeled as medium-sized. The chain employs TRBV14 and TRBJ2-3; D is ambiguous. V was pared by 3 bases and J by 8 bases, with 18 bases between. The germline V gene encodes CDR1 SGHDN and CDR2 FVKESK. CDR3 length: 15 amino acids. CDR3: CASSHEPPATGTQYF. The CDR3 DNA reads as TGTGCCAGCAGCCACGAACCACCCGCCACGGGTACGCAGTATTTT.

This clonotype was observed a few times. The genes are TRBV20-1 and TRBJ2-1; tentatively, D is TRBD2 (7 bases). Germline-derived CDR1 and CDR2 are DFQATT and SNEGSKA (reference sequence). V lost 7 bases and J lost 7, with 17 bases in between. The CDR3 totals 13 residues. The DNA for the CDR3 is TGCAGTGTGGAGGGGGGGCCGGGAAATGAGCAGTTCTTC. This sequence encodes CSVEGGPGNEQFF.

The sample holds many counts of this clonotype. The chain is built from TRBV12-3 or TRBV12-4 and TRBJ1-2, with D tentatively TRBD1 (5 bases). Trimming stripped 3 bases from V and 10 bases from J, with 18 bases between. This CDR3 contains 14 residues. The DNA of the CDR3 is TGTGCCAGCAGTTTCGGCCAGGGTCCTAATTTCTACACCTTC. Translated, it gives CASSFGQGPNFYTF.

This clonotype is medium-sized in the sample. The chain carries TRBV9 and TRBJ1-1; D unresolved. Trimming left V 3 bases short and J 5 bases short, with 11 bases between. The CDR3 consists of 13 residues. In germline, CDR1 is SGDLS, CDR2 YYNGEE. CDR3 sequence: CASSANAWTEAFF. CDR3 nucleotides: TGTGCCAGCAGCGCGAACGCATGGACTGAAGCTTTCTTT.

V usage is TRBV7-9 and J usage is TRBJ2-3; D is ambiguous. Trimming pared 4 bases from V and 3 bases from J, leaving 8 bases between. The CDR3 loop spans 13 amino acids. Germline values: CDR1 SEHNR, CDR2 FQNEAQ (reference sequence). In nucleotides, the CDR3 is TGTGCCAGCAGCTCCCCCGAAACAGATACGCAGTATTTT. It encodes CASSSPETDTQYF.

The rearrangement joins TRBV29-1 to TRBJ1-2; D gene uncertain. Between the trimmed V and J ends, which lost 1 base and 1 base, there was a span of 13 bases. Germline V gene data show CDR1 as SQVTM and CDR2 as ANQGSEA. The CDR3 has 15 residues. CDR3 DNA: TGCAGCGTTGAAGGTGCCGGGGAATATAACTATGGCTACACCTTC. Its protein is CSVEGAGEYNYGYTF.

Ten or more counts support this clonotype. The chain is built from TRBV19 and TRBJ2-3; TRBD1 is a possible D gene (5 bases). CDR1 is LNHDA and CDR2 is SQIVND in the germline V gene (reference sequence). The V and J ends lost 3 bases and 5 bases respectively, with 6 bases between them. CDR3 size: 12 residues. DNA of the CDR3: TGTGCCAGTAGTATTACAGGAGATACGCAGTATTTT. Translating gives CASSITGDTQYF.

Notes on this clonotype: Since a much larger clone is just one base distant, this may be a read error. CDR3 nucleotide sequence: TGTGCCAGCGGCCAAGGAACCTTCCCAACAGGGAAAAACATTCAGTACTTC. This codes for CASGQGTFPTGKNIQYF. This chain uses TRBV4-2 with TRBJ2-4; D may be TRBD1 (6 bases). This CDR3 has 17 residues. Germline lookup yields CDR1 LGHNA and CDR2 YNFKEQ.